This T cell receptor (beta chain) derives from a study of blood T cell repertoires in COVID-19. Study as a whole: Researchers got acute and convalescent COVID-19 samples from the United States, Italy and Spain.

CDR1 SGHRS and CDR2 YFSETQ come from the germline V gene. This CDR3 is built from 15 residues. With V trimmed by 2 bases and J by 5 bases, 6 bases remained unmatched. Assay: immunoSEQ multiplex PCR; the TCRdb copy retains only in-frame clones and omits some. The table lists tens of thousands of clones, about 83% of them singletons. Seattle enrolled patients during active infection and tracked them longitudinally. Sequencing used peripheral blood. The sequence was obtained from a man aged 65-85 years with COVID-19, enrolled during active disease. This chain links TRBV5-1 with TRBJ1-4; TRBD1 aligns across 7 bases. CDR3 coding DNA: TGCGCCAGCAGCTTACAAGGGACAGTGAATGAAAAACTGTTTTTT. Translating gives CASSLQGTVNEKLFF.